Each of the 24 T cell receptor beta chains below was sequenced from the same sample in a study of CD8 T cells in Susac syndrome. The authors reverse transcribed about 0.5 to 1 ug RNA with random hexamers. TCRdb redid the calling of the immunoSEQ multiplex PCR reads with MiXCR, one entry per CDR3 protein. The sample gives 200,000 or so distinct CDR3 sequences, roughly 95% of which show up once; 0.093% is in the top ten. The sequenced sample was CD4+ T cells from PBMCs. The origin of the receptors is a human donor with multiple sclerosis.

This clonotype showed up just a few times. The chain couples TRBV3-1 to TRBJ1-3; D ambiguous. CDR1 and CDR2 from the germline V gene are LGHDT and YNNKEL (reference sequence). Trimming took off 1 base at V and 1 base at J, with 5 bases between the two ends. This CDR3 has 14 amino acids. The CDR3: CASSQGGSGNTIYF. The CDR3 nucleotides read TGTGCCAGCAGCCAAGGAGGGTCTGGAAACACCATATATTTT.

The rearrangement joins TRBV24-1 to TRBJ2-3, with D tentatively TRBD2 (5 bases). CDR3 length equals 13 residues. The V gene lost 9 bases and the J gene lost 0 bases, with 9 bases spanning the gap. Germline lookup yields CDR1 KGHDR and CDR2 SFDVKD. The DNA of the CDR3 is TGTGCCACCGAGGGCCGTAGCACAGATACGCAGTATTTT. This gives the protein CATEGRSTDTQYF.

Concerning this clonotype: This CDR3 fails to terminate in the conserved phenylalanine or tryptophan, so it likely reflects a read error. This chain uses TRBV20-1 with TRBJ2-3; D remains unclear. The CDR3 extends over 11 amino acids. CDR1 is DFQATT, CDR2 SNEGSKA, per germline (reference sequence). Here the CDR3 reads CSPERTDTQYS. Here the CDR3 DNA reads TGCAGCCCGGAGCGCACAGATACGCAGTATTCT.

V gene TRBV11-1 combines with J gene TRBJ2-1; 8 nucleotides match TRBD2. Germline V gene sequence: CDR1 SGHAT, CDR2 FQDESV (reference sequence). The CDR3 has 15 amino acids. The J segment lost 6 bases and the V segment lost 5 bases, leaving 9 bases of the junction unmatched. CDR3 in DNA: TGTGCCAGCAGCCTTGGACTAGCAGCCTTCAATGAGCAGTTCTTC. Its translation: CASSLGLAAFNEQFF. The complete variable domain, with remaining parts taken from reference TRBV11-1 and TRBJ2-1, reads EAEVAQSPRYKITEKSQAVAFWCDPISGHATLYWYRQILGQGPELLVQFQDESVVDDSQLPKDRFSAERLKGVDSTLKIQPAELGDSAMYLCASSLGLAAFNEQFFGPGTRLTVL.

The chain couples TRBV5-1 to TRBJ2-1; 8 nucleotides line up with TRBD1. Trimming at V came to 3 bases and at J to 7 bases, leaving 6 bases not matched to a gene. The CDR3 sequence is 14 residues long. The germline CDR1 and CDR2 sequences are SGHRS and YFSETQ. CDR3 region: CASSSDRAGNEQFF. CDR3 DNA: TGCGCCAGCAGCTCGGACAGGGCAGGGAATGAGCAGTTCTTC.

This clonotype was observed a single time. V gene TRBV15 combines with J gene TRBJ1-3; TRBD1 might be the D (6 bases). V lost 0 bases and J 2 bases, leaving 11 bases between the germline ends. This CDR3 has 16 residues. Looked up from germline, CDR1 is LNHNV and CDR2 is YYDKDF (reference sequence). Here the CDR3 DNA reads TGTGCCACCAGCAGAGATGTCGCAGGGGCTGGAAACACCATATATTTT. As protein: CATSRDVAGAGNTIYF. Based on the CDR3 plus reference TRBV15 and TRBJ1-3, the full variable domain is DAMVIQNPRYQVTQFGKPVTLSCSQTLNHNVMYWYQQKSSQAPKLLFHYYDKDFNNEADTPDNFQSRRPNTSFCFLDIRSPGLGDTAMYLCATSRDVAGAGNTIYFGEGSWLTVV.

A single count supports this clonotype. The CDR3 sequence: CSARDPSTGELFF. The CDR3 coding sequence is TGCAGTGCTAGAGATCCCTCAACCGGGGAGCTGTTTTTT. V usage is TRBV20-1 and J usage is TRBJ2-2; no firm D call. Per germline, CDR1 DFQATT and CDR2 SNEGSKA (reference sequence). V dropped 0 bases and J dropped 5 bases, with 7 bases sitting between them. The CDR3 contains 13 residues.

V usage is TRBV12-3 or TRBV12-4 and J usage is TRBJ1-5, with D maybe TRBD1 (6 bases). With 6 bases removed from V and 5 bases from J, the gap between germline ends came to 20 bases. CDR3 length: 16 amino acids. The CDR3 nucleotides are TGTGCCAGCAGCCCCTCCACCCGACGGACAGATCAGCCCCAGCATTTT. Translation gives CASSPSTRRTDQPQHF.

The chain carries TRBV29-1 and TRBJ2-5, with 7 bases aligning to TRBD1. V shed 5 bases, J shed 5 bases, and the junction held 11 bases outside the gene matches. The CDR3 extends over 14 amino acids. Germline V CDR1 and CDR2: SQVTM, ANQGSEA. The CDR3 nucleotides are TGCAGCGTTTCCGGTCCCGGGACAGTGGAGACCCAGTACTTC. This translates into CSVSGPGTVETQYF.

The CDR3 DNA reads TGTGCCAGCAGCCCCCGACTGGCTAGCTCCTACAATGAGCAGTTCTTC. This encodes CASSPRLASSYNEQFF. The rearrangement uses TRBV11-3 and TRBJ2-1; D remains unclear. The CDR3 spans 16 residues. Germline V gene sequence: CDR1 SGHNT, CDR2 YENEEA. V lost 5 bases, J lost 0 bases, and 14 bases lay in between.

The chain links TRBV3-1 to TRBJ1-1; D is ambiguous. CDR3 length: 14 amino acids. Germline loops: CDR1 LGHDT, CDR2 YNNKEL (reference sequence). Trimming stripped 0 bases from V and 1 base from J, with 6 bases between. The CDR3 here is CASSQDRRNTEAFF. For the CDR3, the DNA is TGTGCCAGCAGCCAAGATAGGAGGAACACTGAAGCTTTCTTT.

The chain employs TRBV20-1 and TRBJ2-4, with D perhaps TRBD1 (5 bases). Germline CDR1 and CDR2: DFQATT and SNEGSKA (reference sequence). The CDR3 covers 13 residues. DNA for the CDR3: TGCAGCGTAACCAGGGTAGCCAAAAACATTCAGTACTTC. This gives the protein CSVTRVAKNIQYF.

This clonotype was found once. This chain connects TRBV12-3 or TRBV12-4 to TRBJ2-6, with D unclear. V lost 4 bases and J 0 bases, leaving 7 bases between the germline ends. This CDR3 region has 15 residues. As DNA, the CDR3 is TGTGCCAGCAGTTCTCGGGTCTCTGGGGCCAACGTCCTGACTTTC. Translated: CASSSRVSGANVLTF.

The rearrangement joins TRBV20-1 to TRBJ2-1, with 7 bases that match TRBD2. The CDR3 has 13 residues. The germline CDR1 and CDR2 sequences are DFQATT and SNEGSKA (reference sequence). V lost 2 bases to trimming and J lost 5 bases; unmatched junction nucleotides: 3. CDR3 in DNA: TGCAGTGCTAGATGGGGGGGTAACAATGAGCAGTTCTTC. This codes for CSARWGGNNEQFF.

This rearrangement joins TRBV7-9 to TRBJ1-5; D gene uncertain. Germline V lookup: CDR1 SEHNR, CDR2 FQNEAQ (reference sequence). Trimming pared 5 bases from V and 11 bases from J, leaving 16 bases between. CDR3 length: 13 residues. This CDR3 reads CASSPRSVEAQHF. In DNA, the CDR3 is TGTGCCAGCAGCCCCCGGTCCGTCGAAGCCCAGCATTTT.

CDR3 protein: CASSTPGRGSPDTQYF. The CDR3 coding sequence is TGTGCCAGTAGTACCCCGGGCAGGGGAAGCCCAGATACGCAGTATTTT. The chain combines TRBV19 with TRBJ2-3; a possible D gene is TRBD1 (6 bases). CDR1 is LNHDA and CDR2 is SQIVND in the germline V gene (reference sequence). V lost 4 bases, J lost 4 bases, and 18 bases lay in between. The CDR3 covers 16 residues.

This chain links TRBV5-1 with TRBJ2-5; D is ambiguous. Trimming cost V 3 bases and J 2 bases, with 11 bases left between them. This CDR3 has 14 residues. From germline, CDR1 is SGHRS and CDR2 YFSETQ. CDR3 sequence: CASSSNNPQETQYF. Here the CDR3 DNA reads TGCGCCAGCAGCTCCAACAACCCACAAGAGACCCAGTACTTC.

This chain connects TRBV24-1 to TRBJ2-1; D perhaps matches TRBD2 (5 bases). CDR3 length: 14 amino acids. V gave up 7 bases and J gave up 4 bases, with 13 bases separating them. Per the germline V gene, CDR1 is KGHDR and CDR2 is SFDVKD. As DNA, the CDR3 is TGTGCCACCAGCGACTACCCCCTTTACAATGAGCAGTTCTTC. It translates to CATSDYPLYNEQFF.

This chain connects TRBV7-9 to TRBJ1-2; D might be TRBD1 (5 bases). Per the germline V gene, CDR1 is SEHNR and CDR2 is FQNEAQ (reference sequence). The V end lost 2 bases, the J end lost 5 bases, and 18 bases lay between the germline ends. The length of the CDR3 is 16 residues. The CDR3 here is CASSLYSSSRVYGYTF. In DNA, the CDR3 is TGTGCCAGCAGCTTATATTCTTCGTCCAGGGTATATGGCTACACCTTC.

This chain joins TRBV11-2 and TRBJ2-7; D is unresolved. The CDR3 spans 14 residues. The germline V gene encodes CDR1 SGHAT and CDR2 FQNNGV. Trimming stripped 4 bases from V and 2 bases from J, with 12 bases between. This CDR3 is CASSSASTPYEQYF. Written as DNA, the CDR3 is TGTGCCAGCAGCTCAGCCTCTACTCCCTACGAGCAGTACTTC.

For the CDR3, the DNA is TGTGCCACCAGCCCACGGGGCTCCTACAATGAGCAGTTCTTC. Amino acids: CATSPRGSYNEQFF. This rearrangement joins TRBV15 to TRBJ2-1, with D possibly being TRBD2 (5 bases). V was shortened by 5 bases and J by 0 bases, with 8 bases between the two germline ends. The CDR3 covers 14 residues. Looked up from germline, CDR1 is LNHNV and CDR2 is YYDKDF (reference sequence).

The chain carries TRBV5-1 and TRBJ2-6; D unresolved. CDR3 length: 15 amino acids. V was pared by 4 bases and J by 1 base, with 9 bases between. The germline CDR1 and CDR2 sequences are SGHRS and YFSETQ. The CDR3 protein is CASSQKESGANVLTF. CDR3 DNA: TGCGCCAGCAGCCAGAAAGAGTCTGGGGCCAACGTCCTGACTTTC.

The rearrangement uses TRBV9 and TRBJ2-2; TRBD2 aligns across 9 bases. Germline-derived CDR1 and CDR2 are SGDLS and YYNGEE. This CDR3 spans 18 amino acids. Germline trimming cut 4 bases from V and 2 bases from J; bases unmatched to any gene: 12. The CDR3 DNA reads as TGTGCCAGCAGCCCGCAGGGGAAGACTAGCGGAAACACCGGGGAGCTGTTTTTT. It encodes CASSPQGKTSGNTGELFF.

This clonotype has just a few counts. The chain joins TRBV30 to TRBJ2-3, with D possibly called TRBD1 or TRBD2 (6 bases each). The CDR3 length is 12 residues. V was clipped by 3 bases and J by 4 bases, with 8 bases between them. Germline assignment: CDR1 GTSNPN and CDR2 SVGIG (reference sequence). CDR3 amino acids: CAWRGGADTQYF. The CDR3 coding sequence is TGTGCCTGGAGGGGGGGCGCAGATACGCAGTATTTT.